A selection of T cell receptor beta chains follows, all from one sample in a study of response to subunit inactivated influenza vaccine. TCRdb re-analysed the RT-PCR reads in MiXCR, keeping a single row per CDR3 protein. Among approximately 530,000 distinct CDR3 sequences listed, less than 10% were seen once. Material: PBMCs from blood, obtained around 2 years after vaccination. These receptors all come from a man between 50 and 70 years old who received an inactivated influenza vaccine. Both conserved end residues are part of each CDR3. D genes are given only for firm matches. Clone size is stated in some rows and not others, as once, few, many or a class when expanded.

d_call j_call clone_size v_call cdr3_aa cdr3_nt
TRBD1 TRBJ1-2 once TRBV7-9 CASSLGWDRAYGYTF TGTGCCAGCAGCTTAGGTTGGGACAGGGCCTATGGCTACACCTTC
TRBD2 TRBJ2-5 few TRBV4-2 CASSQTSYSETQYF TGTGCCAGCAGTCAGACTAGCTATAGTGAGACCCAGTACTTC
. TRBJ2-1 many TRBV29-1 CSGGTNRDHYNEQFF TGCAGCGGCGGAACTAACCGGGACCACTACAATGAGCAGTTCTTC
. TRBJ1-2 few TRBV30 CAWAKTGSNYGYTF TGTGCCTGGGCTAAGACAGGATCTAACTATGGCTACACCTTC
. TRBJ1-4 many TRBV3-1 CASSQGEGGEKLFF TGTGCCAGCAGCCAAGGCGAGGGAGGGGAAAAACTGTTTTTT
. TRBJ2-7 . TRBV2 CASSETAVGEQYF TGTGCCAGCAGTGAGACAGCCGTAGGTGAGCAGTACTTC
. TRBJ1-3 many TRBV5-1 CASSLTGSSGNTIYF TGCGCCAGCAGCTTGACAGGTAGCTCTGGAAACACCATATATTTT
. TRBJ2-1 . TRBV10-3 CAIRGDTYNEQFF TGTGCCATCAGGGGGGACACCTACAATGAGCAGTTCTTC
TRBD1 TRBJ2-7 many TRBV4-2 CASSQSGQGYEQYF TGTGCCAGCAGCCAATCGGGACAGGGGTACGAGCAGTACTTC
. TRBJ2-3 . TRBV10-3 CAISDQGDTQYF TGTGCCATCAGTGACCAGGGAGATACGCAGTATTTT
TRBD2 TRBJ2-3 . TRBV5-1 CASSLGTSGPSTDTQYF TGCGCCAGCAGCTTGGGGACTAGCGGTCCTAGCACAGATACGCAGTATTTT
TRBD2 TRBJ2-2 . TRBV29-1 CSATSGANTGELFF TGCAGCGCGACTAGCGGGGCGAACACCGGGGAGCTGTTTTTT
TRBD2 TRBJ2-1 many TRBV5-1 CASSLTGGSYNEQFF TGCGCCAGCAGCTTAACGGGAGGATCCTACAATGAGCAGTTCTTC
. TRBJ2-3 few TRBV20-1 CSARIFLSQSTDTQYF TGCAGTGCTAGAATCTTTTTGTCCCAGAGCACAGATACGCAGTATTTT
TRBD1 TRBJ2-1 many TRBV29-1 CSVRGGQGQKTDEQFF TGCAGCGTGCGTGGAGGACAGGGGCAAAAAACGGATGAGCAGTTCTTC
TRBD2 TRBJ2-2 many TRBV20-1 CSAFAGVVLGGELFF TGCAGTGCTTTTGCGGGGGTCGTTCTGGGCGGGGAGCTGTTTTTT
. TRBJ2-3 . TRBV20-1 CSASGLDGGGSDTQYF TGCAGTGCTAGTGGACTGGACGGGGGTGGCTCAGATACGCAGTATTTT
. TRBJ2-1 . TRBV20-1 CSARDRDVYNEQFF TGCAGTGCTAGAGACAGGGACGTATACAATGAGCAGTTCTTC
TRBD1 TRBJ2-1 few TRBV9 CASSVRPGQHHSYNEQFF TGTGCCAGCAGCGTAAGACCGGGACAGCATCACTCCTACAATGAGCAGTTCTTC
. TRBJ1-4 many TRBV20-1 CSAGRTTNEKLFF TGCAGTGCTGGACGGACAACTAATGAAAAACTGTTTTTT
. TRBJ1-1 . TRBV11-2 CASSLSYGGVTEAFF TGTGCCAGCAGCTTAAGTTATGGGGGAGTCACTGAAGCTTTCTTT
TRBD2 TRBJ2-1 few TRBV14 CASSQGTGTSVILTPYNEQFF TGTGCCAGCAGCCAAGGGACCGGGACTAGCGTGATTCTAACGCCCTACAATGAGCAGTTCTTC
. TRBJ1-4 . TRBV6-2/TRBV6-3 CASRSPPEKLFF TGTGCCAGCAGGAGCCCCCCGGAAAAACTGTTTTTT
TRBD1 TRBJ1-1 . TRBV5-1 CASGTGTANTEAFF TGCGCCAGCGGCACCGGGACAGCGAACACTGAAGCTTTCTTT
TRBD1 TRBJ2-5 few TRBV6-1 CASSEGQGVVETQYF TGTGCCAGCAGTGAAGGACAGGGTGTTGTGGAGACCCAGTACTTC
. TRBJ1-6 many TRBV5-1 CASSLFWERNSPLHF TGCGCCAGCAGCTTGTTCTGGGAGAGAAATTCACCCCTCCACTTT
TRBD2 TRBJ2-1 . TRBV24-1 CATSDAGLAGGGEQFF TGTGCCACCAGTGATGCGGGACTAGCGGGGGGCGGGGAGCAGTTCTTC
. TRBJ2-5 many TRBV29-1 CSVELGETQYF TGCAGCGTTGAGTTAGGAGAGACCCAGTACTTC
TRBD2 TRBJ2-3 few TRBV18 CASSPGLAGHEGTQYF TGTGCCAGCTCACCAGGACTAGCGGGGCACGAGGGAACGCAGTATTTT
. TRBJ2-7 many TRBV12-3/TRBV12-4 CASSLGAGTHEQYF TGTGCCAGCAGTTTAGGGGCAGGGACCCACGAGCAGTACTTC
. TRBJ2-1 . TRBV6-1 CASSPPGRVYNEQFF TGTGCCAGCAGCCCCCCAGGACGGGTTTACAATGAGCAGTTCTTC
TRBD1 TRBJ2-7 . TRBV20-1 CSASEQGSHEQYF TGCAGTGCTAGTGAACAGGGGTCCCACGAGCAGTACTTC
. TRBJ2-1 few TRBV24-1 CATSDSRGGHNEQFF TGTGCCACCAGTGATTCTCGCGGGGGCCACAATGAGCAGTTCTTC
TRBD2 TRBJ2-5 . TRBV7-4 CASTQDRVGGLAGELETQYF TGTGCCAGCACCCAAGATCGAGTGGGTGGACTAGCGGGAGAATTGGAGACCCAGTACTTC
TRBD2 TRBJ2-3 . TRBV29-1 CSAYEQRERADTQYF TGCAGCGCATACGAACAGCGGGAGCGGGCAGATACGCAGTATTTT
. TRBJ1-1 . TRBV7-2 CASSSWTEKTEAFF TGTGCCAGCAGCTCGTGGACGGAGAAGACTGAAGCTTTCTTT
. TRBJ2-2 . TRBV4-1 CASSQDTLRPGELFF TGCGCCAGCAGCCAAGATACACTACGGCCCGGGGAGCTGTTTTTT
. TRBJ2-2 . TRBV2 CASSPYGELFF TGTGCCAGCTCCCCTTACGGGGAGCTGTTTTTT
TRBD2 TRBJ2-7 many TRBV29-1 CSVASGGTYEQYF TGCAGCGTCGCTAGCGGGGGCACCTACGAGCAGTACTTC
TRBD2 TRBJ2-7 many TRBV28 CASSPATGGLYEQYF TGTGCCAGCAGCCCAGCAACGGGAGGGCTCTACGAGCAGTACTTC
TRBD2 TRBJ2-5 many TRBV7-8 CASSGSPSGRFQETQYF TGTGCCAGCAGCGGAAGTCCTAGCGGGAGATTTCAAGAGACCCAGTACTTC
. TRBJ2-3 . TRBV7-9 CASGRGTSGTDTQYF TGTGCCAGCGGCCGGGGGACCAGCGGCACAGATACGCAGTATTTT
TRBD1 TRBJ1-5 few TRBV20-1 CSATNRDRVNQPQHF TGCAGTGCTACAAACCGGGACAGGGTCAATCAGCCCCAGCATTTT
. TRBJ1-2 few TRBV20-1 CSVGALEGYGYTF TGCAGTGTAGGGGCCTTGGAAGGCTATGGCTACACCTTC
. TRBJ2-5 few TRBV2 CASSEIKDDETQYF TGTGCCAGCAGTGAAATAAAGGACGACGAGACCCAGTACTTC
TRBD1 TRBJ1-5 few TRBV2 CASGGQGVRPQHF TGTGCCAGCGGGGGACAGGGAGTGCGGCCCCAGCATTTT
. TRBJ2-2 many TRBV14 CASSQAVTNTGELFF TGTGCCAGCAGCCAAGCGGTGACGAACACCGGGGAGCTGTTTTTT
. TRBJ2-1 many TRBV29-1 CSVPPVGIYNEQFF TGCAGCGTGCCTCCCGTGGGGATCTACAATGAGCAGTTCTTC
. TRBJ2-3 few TRBV12-3/TRBV12-4 CASSPAPSAINTQYF TGTGCCAGCAGTCCGGCACCCTCGGCAATTAATACGCAGTATTTT
TRBD1 TRBJ2-7 . TRBV6-2/TRBV6-3 CASRNPGQGLYEQYF TGTGCCAGCAGAAATCCGGGACAGGGCTTATACGAGCAGTACTTC
TRBD1 TRBJ1-2 . TRBV20-1 CRGDRGRLGYGYTF TGCAGGGGGGACAGGGGGCGCCTGGGTTATGGCTACACCTTC
. TRBJ2-1 few TRBV7-2 CASSLAPWAEQFF TGTGCCAGCAGCTTAGCCCCTTGGGCTGAGCAGTTCTTC
. TRBJ1-1 many TRBV4-2 CASSQEVYAGTEAFF TGTGCCAGCAGCCAAGAAGTGTACGCTGGAACTGAAGCTTTCTTT
TRBD2 TRBJ2-3 many TRBV12-3/TRBV12-4 CASSDPGLAQYF TGTGCCAGCAGTGATCCGGGACTAGCGCAGTATTTT
. TRBJ2-1 many TRBV6-5 CASSYSGRDSYNEQFF TGTGCCAGCAGTTACTCGGGACGAGACTCCTACAATGAGCAGTTCTTC
TRBD1 TRBJ2-7 few TRBV6-5 CASSYTDRSYEQYF TGTGCCAGCAGTTACACGGACAGGTCCTACGAGCAGTACTTC
. TRBJ1-4 many TRBV4-3 CASSLGQYHEKLFF TGCGCCAGCAGCCTCGGTCAGTACCATGAAAAACTGTTTTTT